This T cell receptor (beta chain) was sequenced for a study of spatial heterogeneity in lung cancer. The time point is: sample taken at primary tumor resection. Broader study findings: Tumor mutation count correlated with how many alpha and beta TCRs expanded intratumorally.

In TCRdb, the 5' RACE reads were re-called with MiXCR into one record per CDR3 protein. The table has around 18,000 distinct CDR3 sequences, 5.8% seen once. V was pared by 6 bases and J by 7 bases, with 16 bases between. CDR3 length equals 14 residues. Germline V gene sequence: CDR1 MDHEN, CDR2 SYDVKM. This clonotype showed up many times. Its antigen is currently unknown. This beta chain came through as a stray read in a library set up for alpha chains, and its size says little. The sequence came from a female donor with early-stage non-small cell lung cancer. The chain combines TRBV28 with TRBJ1-5, with D maybe TRBD1 (6 bases). The input for sequencing was lung tumor tissue, taken at surgery. The CDR3 sequence is CASRDGGARQPQHF. In DNA, the CDR3 is TGTGCCAGCAGGGATGGGGGGGCGCGGCAGCCCCAGCATTTT.